The rows below give T cell receptor beta chains drawn from one sample of a study of identical twins. TCRdb passed the 5' RACE reads through MiXCR, listing each CDR3 protein once. The sample has about 520,000 distinct CDR3 sequences, roughly a fifth seen once. These data were likewise used in another study, on T cells expressing NK-cell markers.

Sequencing was done on a sample of CD4+ T cells sorted from blood. The receptors come from a woman aged 18 to 35 in good health. The CDR3 runs from the conserved cysteine through the conserved F or W. A D gene is named only where the DNA matches it firmly. Size is omitted from some rows. Given values are once, few, many or a class for expanded clones.

D gene: .; J gene: TRBJ2-7; V gene: TRBV9; clone size: few; CDR3 DNA: TGTGCCAGCAGCGAGGCCCCGCAAAGCTCCTACGAGCAGTACTTC; CDR3 protein: CASSEAPQSSYEQYF
D gene: .; J gene: TRBJ2-5; V gene: TRBV5-4; clone size: many; CDR3 DNA: TGTGCCAGCAGTCACGATTGGCGGGAGACCCAGTACTTC; CDR3 protein: CASSHDWRETQYF
D gene: .; J gene: TRBJ2-3; V gene: TRBV20-1; clone size: .; CDR3 DNA: TGCAGTGCTAAATCCTCGTCCGCCCCAGATACGCAGTATTTT; CDR3 protein: CSAKSSSAPDTQYF
D gene: .; J gene: TRBJ1-2; V gene: TRBV27; clone size: .; CDR3 DNA: TGTGCCAGCAGTTCAAGGGTTAGGTATGGCTACACCTTC; CDR3 protein: CASSSRVRYGYTF
D gene: .; J gene: TRBJ2-1; V gene: TRBV6-4; clone size: .; CDR3 DNA: TGTGCCAGCAGTGTAAGTGAGCTCTCTGGTGAGCAGTTCTTC; CDR3 protein: CASSVSELSGEQFF
D gene: .; J gene: TRBJ2-7; V gene: TRBV7-8; clone size: .; CDR3 DNA: TGTGCCAGCAGCTTTAAAATTCGGAGCCAAGGCTACGAGCAGTACTTC; CDR3 protein: CASSFKIRSQGYEQYF
D gene: .; J gene: TRBJ2-7; V gene: TRBV20-1; clone size: few; CDR3 DNA: TGCAGTGCTAGCGGGAGTAACGAGCAGTACTTC; CDR3 protein: CSASGSNEQYF
D gene: TRBD1; J gene: TRBJ1-5; V gene: TRBV11-1; clone size: .; CDR3 DNA: TGTGCCAGCAGCACGGACAGGGGGACCCAGCATTTT; CDR3 protein: CASSTDRGTQHF
D gene: TRBD2; J gene: TRBJ2-3; V gene: TRBV20-1; clone size: .; CDR3 DNA: TGCAGTGCAGAGGGACTAGCGGGAGCCCCAGATACGCAGTATTTT; CDR3 protein: CSAEGLAGAPDTQYF
D gene: .; J gene: TRBJ1-6; V gene: TRBV12-3/TRBV12-4; clone size: .; CDR3 DNA: TGTGCCAGCAGTTTCAGGTTTGGGGGTTCACCCCTCCACTTT; CDR3 protein: CASSFRFGGSPLHF
D gene: .; J gene: TRBJ2-1; V gene: TRBV5-4; clone size: few; CDR3 DNA: TGTGCCAGCAGCCCTGAAAACAATGAGCAGTTCTTC; CDR3 protein: CASSPENNEQFF
D gene: .; J gene: TRBJ2-3; V gene: TRBV5-1; clone size: few; CDR3 DNA: TGCGCCAGCAGCTTGGGGACCTACACTTACACAGATACGCAGTATTTT; CDR3 protein: CASSLGTYTYTDTQYF
D gene: .; J gene: TRBJ1-1; V gene: TRBV5-1; clone size: few; CDR3 DNA: TGCGCCAGCAGCGCTGACCGGTACACTGAAGCTTTCTTT; CDR3 protein: CASSADRYTEAFF
D gene: .; J gene: TRBJ1-4; V gene: TRBV5-4; clone size: .; CDR3 DNA: TGTGCCAGCAGCTTGGTCCATTCGGGAAGAGGAATGGGCAATGAAAAACTGTTTTTT; CDR3 protein: CASSLVHSGRGMGNEKLFF
D gene: TRBD1; J gene: TRBJ2-1; V gene: TRBV20-1; clone size: .; CDR3 DNA: TGCAGTGCCGCGGACAGGGGAAAGGTCAATGAGCAGTTCTTC; CDR3 protein: CSAADRGKVNEQFF
D gene: TRBD2; J gene: TRBJ2-3; V gene: TRBV20-1; clone size: .; CDR3 DNA: TGCAGTGCTTCGGGACTAGCGGGGGGGAGAGCAGATACGCAGTATTTT; CDR3 protein: CSASGLAGGRADTQYF
D gene: .; J gene: TRBJ2-2; V gene: TRBV6-1; clone size: .; CDR3 DNA: TGTGCCAGCAACCCCACGGGGGGCGGGGGCCTCACCGGGGAGCTGTTTTTT; CDR3 protein: CASNPTGGGGLTGELFF
D gene: .; J gene: TRBJ2-5; V gene: TRBV7-9; clone size: .; CDR3 DNA: TGTGCCAGCAGCTTCAGCCAGGGGAAAGAGACCCAGTACTTC; CDR3 protein: CASSFSQGKETQYF
D gene: TRBD2; J gene: TRBJ2-3; V gene: TRBV20-1; clone size: few; CDR3 DNA: TGCAGTGCTTATACGGGGGGGCGGGAAGATACGCAGTATTTT; CDR3 protein: CSAYTGGREDTQYF
D gene: TRBD2; J gene: TRBJ2-1; V gene: TRBV3-1; clone size: few; CDR3 DNA: TGTGCCAGCAGCCGCCTAGCTCTAGCGGCTGAGCAGTTCTTC; CDR3 protein: CASSRLALAAEQFF
D gene: .; J gene: TRBJ2-7; V gene: TRBV12-3/TRBV12-4; clone size: .; CDR3 DNA: TGTGCCAGCAGCCCTTGGCGATACGGGGCGCGGGAGCAGTACTTC; CDR3 protein: CASSPWRYGAREQYF
D gene: TRBD2; J gene: TRBJ2-7; V gene: TRBV12-3/TRBV12-4; clone size: .; CDR3 DNA: TGTGCCAGCACCCGGACTAGCGGTTTCTACGAGCAGTACTTC; CDR3 protein: CASTRTSGFYEQYF
D gene: .; J gene: TRBJ2-2; V gene: TRBV7-9; clone size: .; CDR3 DNA: TGTGCCAGCGGCGCACCCGGGAACACCGGGGAGCTGTTTTTT; CDR3 protein: CASGAPGNTGELFF
D gene: .; J gene: TRBJ2-3; V gene: TRBV6-1; clone size: .; CDR3 DNA: TGTGCCAGCAGGGCCGGCAGGCTTAGCACAGATACGCAGTATTTT; CDR3 protein: CASRAGRLSTDTQYF
D gene: .; J gene: TRBJ2-1; V gene: TRBV12-3/TRBV12-4; clone size: many; CDR3 DNA: TGTGCCAGCAGTTCCGGGCCTTACAATGAGCAGTTCTTC; CDR3 protein: CASSSGPYNEQFF
D gene: TRBD2; J gene: TRBJ2-3; V gene: TRBV24-1; clone size: few; CDR3 DNA: TGTGCCACCAGTGGCTTAGCGGGAGGCACGCAGTATTTT; CDR3 protein: CATSGLAGGTQYF